The entry below describes one T cell receptor (beta chain). Relative to the germline gene, one junction end is altered; a read error may explain this. This sample was taken from a study of control samples from healthy donors and cancer patients. Method: immunoSEQ multiplex PCR; TCRdb's copy keeps in-frame clones and lacks some. The table has about 410,000 clones, more than 80% seen once; the top ten hold more than 6%. Sample: PBMCs. The TCR originated in a man aged 35-49 years with head and neck cancer.

This chain's CDR3 is CASSEIVGGQHF. DNA for the CDR3: TGTGCCAGCAGTGAAATAGTAGGAGGCCAGCACTTC. The V and J genes are TRBV2 and TRBJ2-7; D perhaps matches TRBD2 (5 bases). CDR1 and CDR2 from the germline V gene are SNHLY and FYNNEI. This CDR3 comprises 12 residues.